These T cell receptor beta chains were read from a single sample in a study of multiple sclerosis patients with progressive multifocal leukoencephalopathy. The data were produced by immunoSEQ multiplex PCR, yet TCRdb's version contains in-frame clones alone and is incomplete. The table lists 25,000 to 35,000 clones, around 93% of them singletons. The material sequenced was PBMCs. Source of these receptors: a man aged 30 to 45 with multiple sclerosis. Each CDR3 is given with its conserved first and last residue. Fields, in order: D gene, V gene, clone size, J gene, CDR3 DNA, CDR3 protein. A D gene is named only where the DNA matches it firmly. Expanded clones get a size class; other rows say once, few or many, or leave the size out.

>-|TRBV5-1|-|TRBJ1-1
TGCGCCAGCAGCTTGGCCAGGGCGGGAACTGAAGCTTTCTTT
CASSLARAGTEAFF
>TRBD1|TRBV23-1|-|TRBJ1-5
TGCGCCAGCACACATTCAGACAGGGGGGGGGATCAGCCCCAGCATTTT
CASTHSDRGGDQPQHF
>-|TRBV18|-|TRBJ2-3
TGTGCCAGCTCACCACCGATGGTCACAGATACGCAGTATTTT
CASSPPMVTDTQYF
>-|TRBV9|-|TRBJ2-2
TGTGCCAGCAGCGCAAGTTGGACCGGGGAGCTGTTTTTT
CASSASWTGELFF
>-|TRBV7-9|-|TRBJ2-5
TGTGCCAGCAGCTTAGAGTGGCAGGTTAGAAAGACCCAGTACTTC
CASSLEWQVRKTQYF
>TRBD2|TRBV5-1|-|TRBJ2-7
TGCGCCAGCAGCTTGGCCGGGACTAGTTTCTACGAGCAGTACTTC
CASSLAGTSFYEQYF
>TRBD1|TRBV7-8|-|TRBJ1-2
TGTGCCAGCAGCTTAGTGGGGCAGGGGGGCTATGGCTACACCTTC
CASSLVGQGGYGYTF
>TRBD2|TRBV27|-|TRBJ2-3
TGTGCCAGCAGTTTTGTGGGACTAGCGGGAGATACGCAGTATTTT
CASSFVGLAGDTQYF
>-|TRBV7-2|-|TRBJ2-3
TGTGCCAGCAGCTTAGGCAGGGGAGTTACGCAGTATTTT
CASSLGRGVTQYF
>-|TRBV10-3|-|TRBJ1-1
TGTGCCATCAGTGAGGATCCGATGAACACTGAAGCTTTCTTT
CAISEDPMNTEAFF
>-|TRBV30|-|TRBJ1-4
TGTGCCTGGAGTAGGGGAGACAGGTACCTAACGGAGAATGAAAAACTGTTTTTT
CAWSRGDRYLTENEKLFF
>TRBD2|TRBV13|-|TRBJ2-1
TGTGCCAGCAGCTTAGGGGACCTCGGACAGCTAGCGGGAGGGCCTTACAATGAGCAGTTCTTC
CASSLGDLGQLAGGPYNEQFF
>-|TRBV29-1|-|TRBJ1-2
TGCAGCGTTGAGGGACACCCGAGACCCTATGGCTACACCTTC
CSVEGHPRPYGYTF
>-|TRBV2|-|TRBJ2-1
TGTGCCAGCAGGACTTTTGGATTAAATGAGCAGTTCTTC
CASRTFGLNEQFF
>-|TRBV19|-|TRBJ1-1
TGTGCCAGTAGTATAGTAATGGTTAACACTGAAGCTTTCTTT
CASSIVMVNTEAFF
>-|TRBV7-8|-|TRBJ1-1
TGTGCCAGCAGCTTAGTAGGCGGGAACACTGAAGCTTTCTTT
CASSLVGGNTEAFF
>TRBD1|TRBV14|-|TRBJ1-4
TGTGCCACCAGCCAAGCCCGGACAGGGGCGCGCCGTGAAAAACTGTTTTTT
CATSQARTGARREKLFF
>-|TRBV11-2|-|TRBJ2-7
TGTGCCAGCGCACAGGGCTCGGCCTACGAGCAGTACTTC
CASAQGSAYEQYF
>-|TRBV15|-|TRBJ1-1
TGTGCCACCAGCGTGGCGAACACTGAAGCTTTCTTT
CATSVANTEAFF
>-|TRBV7-8|-|TRBJ2-5
TGTGCCAGCAGCTTAAGGAGGGGCTCCCGGGAGACCCAGTACTTC
CASSLRRGSRETQYF
>-|TRBV7-9|-|TRBJ1-5
TGTGCCAGCAGCCCCGGTCGGGGAAGGGGTATTCAGCCCCAGCATTTT
CASSPGRGRGIQPQHF
>-|TRBV9|-|TRBJ1-4
TGTGCCAGCAGCGTAGGGTCCCTTGCCAATGAAAAACTGTTTTTT
CASSVGSLANEKLFF
>-|TRBV27|-|TRBJ2-5
TGTGCCAGCAGGGAACAGGGCCGTGGGGAGACCCAGTACTTC
CASREQGRGETQYF
>TRBD1|TRBV27|-|TRBJ2-7
TGTGCCAGCAGTTTGCGCTCCGGGACAGGGTTCTCCTACGAGCAGTACTTC
CASSLRSGTGFSYEQYF
>-|TRBV2|-|TRBJ2-7
TGTGCCAGCAGTGAAGCTTGGGACCCCTCCTACGAGCAGTACTTC
CASSEAWDPSYEQYF
>-|TRBV5-1|-|TRBJ1-2
TGCGCCAGCAGCCCGGGAGGGCAGATGGGCTACACCTTC
CASSPGGQMGYTF
>TRBD2|TRBV14|-|TRBJ2-2
TGTGCCAGCAGCATAGCGGGTCCCGGGGAGCTGTTTTTT
CASSIAGPGELFF
>-|TRBV5-1|-|TRBJ1-2
TGCGCCAGCTCGGTGGGGGAAAGCTATGGCTACACCTTC
CASSVGESYGYTF
>-|TRBV7-2|-|TRBJ2-1
TGTGCCAGCAGCTTCTTTGGGAATGAGCAGTTCTTC
CASSFFGNEQFF
>-|TRBV4-3|-|TRBJ1-3
TGCGCCAGCAGCCAAGATTTAGGAATCGGAAACACCATATATTTT
CASSQDLGIGNTIYF
>TRBD1|TRBV7-9|-|TRBJ2-3
TGTGCCAGCAGCCCAAAATTGGGACAGGGTCTTACAGATACGCAGTATTTT
CASSPKLGQGLTDTQYF
>TRBD1|TRBV28|once|TRBJ1-5
TGTGCCAGCAGTGCCGATCCGGGACAGACTCCTTCAAATCAGCCCCAGCATTTT
CASSADPGQTPSNQPQHF
>TRBD2|TRBV6-6|-|TRBJ2-1
TGTGCCAGCCTGAGACTAGCGGGTGACAATGAGCAGTTCTTC
CASLRLAGDNEQFF
>TRBD2|TRBV19|-|TRBJ2-7
TGTGCCAGTAGTCGGGGAGGGATGCTCGAGCAGTACTTC
CASSRGGMLEQYF
>-|TRBV21-1|-|TRBJ1-1
TGTGCCAGCAGCAAAAGGGCAGGGGTCACTGAAGCTTTCTTT
CASSKRAGVTEAFF
>-|TRBV14|-|TRBJ2-2
TGTGCCAGCAGCACCGGGACTTCTACCGGGGAGCTGTTTTTT
CASSTGTSTGELFF
>TRBD1|TRBV7-2|once|TRBJ1-4
TGTGCCAGCAGCTTAGCGACAGGGTTGGAAAAACTGTTTTTT
CASSLATGLEKLFF